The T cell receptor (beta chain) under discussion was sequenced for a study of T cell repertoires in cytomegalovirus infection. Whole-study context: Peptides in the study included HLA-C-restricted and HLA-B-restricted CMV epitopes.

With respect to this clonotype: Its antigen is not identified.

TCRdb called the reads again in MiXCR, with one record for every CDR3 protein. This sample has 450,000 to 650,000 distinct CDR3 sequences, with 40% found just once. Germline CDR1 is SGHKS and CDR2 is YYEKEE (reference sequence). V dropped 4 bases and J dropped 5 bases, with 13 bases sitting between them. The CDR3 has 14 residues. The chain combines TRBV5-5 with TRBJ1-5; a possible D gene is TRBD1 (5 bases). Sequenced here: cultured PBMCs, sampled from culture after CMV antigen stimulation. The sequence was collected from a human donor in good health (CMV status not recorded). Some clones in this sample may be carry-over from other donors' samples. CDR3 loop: CASSSGRGYQPQHF. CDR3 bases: TGTGCCAGCAGCAGCGGACGGGGCTATCAGCCCCAGCATTTT.